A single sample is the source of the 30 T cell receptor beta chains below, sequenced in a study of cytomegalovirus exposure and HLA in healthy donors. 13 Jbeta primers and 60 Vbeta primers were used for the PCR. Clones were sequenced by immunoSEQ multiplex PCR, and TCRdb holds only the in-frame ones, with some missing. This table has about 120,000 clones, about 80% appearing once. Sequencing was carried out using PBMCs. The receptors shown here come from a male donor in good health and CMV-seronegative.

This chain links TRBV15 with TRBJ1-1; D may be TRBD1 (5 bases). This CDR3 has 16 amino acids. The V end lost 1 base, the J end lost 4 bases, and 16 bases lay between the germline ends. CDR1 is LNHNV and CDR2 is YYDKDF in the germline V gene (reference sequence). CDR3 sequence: CATSRGREGPGTEAFF. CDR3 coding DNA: TGTGCCACCAGCAGAGGTCGGGAGGGGCCGGGCACTGAAGCTTTCTTT.

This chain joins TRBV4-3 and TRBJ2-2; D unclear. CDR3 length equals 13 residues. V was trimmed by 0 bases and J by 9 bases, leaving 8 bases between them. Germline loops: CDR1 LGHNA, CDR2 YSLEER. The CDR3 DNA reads TGCGCCAGCAGCCAAGAAAGAGGTCGGGAGCTGTTTTTT. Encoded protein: CASSQERGRELFF.

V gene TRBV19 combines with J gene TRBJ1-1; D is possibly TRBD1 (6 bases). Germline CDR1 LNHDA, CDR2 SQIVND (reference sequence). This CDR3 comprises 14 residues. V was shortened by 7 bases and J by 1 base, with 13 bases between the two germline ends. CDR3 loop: CASKRTEENTEAFF. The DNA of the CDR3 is TGTGCCAGTAAAAGGACAGAAGAGAACACTGAAGCTTTCTTT.

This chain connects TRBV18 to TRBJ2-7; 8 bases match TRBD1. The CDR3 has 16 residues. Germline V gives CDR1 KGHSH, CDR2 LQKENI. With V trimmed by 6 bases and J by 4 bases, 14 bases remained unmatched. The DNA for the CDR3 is TGTGCCAGCTCCCCCACGGACTGGGACAGGTTTTACGAGCAGTACTTC. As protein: CASSPTDWDRFYEQYF.

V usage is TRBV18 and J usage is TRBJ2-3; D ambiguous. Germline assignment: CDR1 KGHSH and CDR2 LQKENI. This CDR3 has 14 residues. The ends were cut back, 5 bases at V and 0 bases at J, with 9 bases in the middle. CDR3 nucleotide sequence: TGTGCCAGCTCAAACGGAGCTAGCACAGATACGCAGTATTTT. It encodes CASSNGASTDTQYF.

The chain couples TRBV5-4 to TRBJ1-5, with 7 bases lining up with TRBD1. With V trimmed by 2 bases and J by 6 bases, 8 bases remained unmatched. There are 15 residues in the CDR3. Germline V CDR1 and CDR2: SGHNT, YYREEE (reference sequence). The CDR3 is CASSFGGGNSQPQHF. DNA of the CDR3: TGTGCCAGCAGCTTCGGAGGGGGCAATAGTCAGCCCCAGCATTTT.

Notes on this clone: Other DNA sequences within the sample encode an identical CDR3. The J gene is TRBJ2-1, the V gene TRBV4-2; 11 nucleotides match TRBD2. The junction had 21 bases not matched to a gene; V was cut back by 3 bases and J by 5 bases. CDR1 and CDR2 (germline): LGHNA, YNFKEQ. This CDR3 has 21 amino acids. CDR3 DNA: TGTGCCAGCAGCCAGGAGGACCGCCCGACTAGCGGGAACCTAATAAACAATGAGCAGTTCTTC. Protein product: CASSQEDRPTSGNLINNEQFF.

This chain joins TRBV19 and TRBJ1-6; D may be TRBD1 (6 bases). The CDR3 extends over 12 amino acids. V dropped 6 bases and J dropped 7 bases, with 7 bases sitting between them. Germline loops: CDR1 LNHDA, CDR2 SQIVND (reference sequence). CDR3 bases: TGTGCCAGTAGAACAGGGAATTCACCCCTCCACTTT. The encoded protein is CASRTGNSPLHF.

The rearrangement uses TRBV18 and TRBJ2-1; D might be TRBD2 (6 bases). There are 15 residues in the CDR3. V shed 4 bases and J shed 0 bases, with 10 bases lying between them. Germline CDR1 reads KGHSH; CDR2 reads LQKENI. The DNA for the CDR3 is TGTGCCAGCTCACTGCAGGGAGGCTCCTACAATGAGCAGTTCTTC. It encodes CASSLQGGSYNEQFF.

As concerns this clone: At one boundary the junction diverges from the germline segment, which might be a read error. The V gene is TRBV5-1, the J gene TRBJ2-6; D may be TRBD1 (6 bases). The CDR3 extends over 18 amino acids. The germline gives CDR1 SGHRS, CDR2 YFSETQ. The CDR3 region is CASSWNRDTYTGANGLTF. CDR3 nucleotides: TGCGCCAGCAGCTGGAACCGGGACACTTACACTGGGGCCAACGGCCTGACTTTC.

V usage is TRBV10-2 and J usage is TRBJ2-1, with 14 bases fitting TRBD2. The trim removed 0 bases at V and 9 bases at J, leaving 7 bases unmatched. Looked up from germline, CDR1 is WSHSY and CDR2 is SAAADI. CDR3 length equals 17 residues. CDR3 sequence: CASSESRGTSGSIEQFF. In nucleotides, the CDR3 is TGCGCCAGCAGTGAGTCGAGGGGGACTAGCGGGAGCATTGAGCAGTTCTTC.

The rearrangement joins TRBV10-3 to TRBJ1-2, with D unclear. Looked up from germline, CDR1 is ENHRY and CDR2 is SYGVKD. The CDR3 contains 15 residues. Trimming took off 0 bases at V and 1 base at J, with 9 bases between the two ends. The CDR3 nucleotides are TGTGCCATCAGTGAGTCGCAGTCGCTTAACTATGGCTACACCTTC. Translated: CAISESQSLNYGYTF.

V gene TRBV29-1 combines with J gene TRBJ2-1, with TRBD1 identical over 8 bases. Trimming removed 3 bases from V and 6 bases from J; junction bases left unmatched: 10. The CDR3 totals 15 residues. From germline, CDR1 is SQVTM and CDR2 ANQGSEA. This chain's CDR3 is CSVEGTGQGLNEQFF. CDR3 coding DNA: TGCAGCGTTGAGGGCACTGGACAGGGTCTCAATGAGCAGTTCTTC.

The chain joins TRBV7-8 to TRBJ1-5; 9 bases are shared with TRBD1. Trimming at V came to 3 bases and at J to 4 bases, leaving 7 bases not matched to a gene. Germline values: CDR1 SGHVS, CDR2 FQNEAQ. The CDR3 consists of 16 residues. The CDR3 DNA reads TGTGCCAGCAGCTTCCGAGGGACAGGGATTAATCAGCCCCAGCATTTT. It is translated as CASSFRGTGINQPQHF.

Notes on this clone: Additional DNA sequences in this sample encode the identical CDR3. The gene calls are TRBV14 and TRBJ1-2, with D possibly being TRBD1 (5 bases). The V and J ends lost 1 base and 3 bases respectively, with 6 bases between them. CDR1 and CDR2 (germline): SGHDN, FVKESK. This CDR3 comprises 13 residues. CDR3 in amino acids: CASSQGQYYGYTF. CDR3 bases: TGTGCCAGCAGCCAAGGACAGTACTATGGCTACACCTTC. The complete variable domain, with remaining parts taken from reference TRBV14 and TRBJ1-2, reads EAGVTQFPSHSVIEKGQTVTLRCDPISGHDNLYWYRRVMGKEIKFLLHFVKESKQDESGMPNNRFLAERTGGTYSTLKVQPAELEDSGVYFCASSQGQYYGYTFGSGTRLTVV.

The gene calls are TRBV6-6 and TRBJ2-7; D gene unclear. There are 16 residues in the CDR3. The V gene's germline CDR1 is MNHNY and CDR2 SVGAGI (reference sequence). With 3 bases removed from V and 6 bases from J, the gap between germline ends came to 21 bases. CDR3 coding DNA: TGTGCCAGCAGTTATTCTCGACAAGGTGATTCCCCCGAGCAGTACTTC. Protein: CASSYSRQGDSPEQYF.

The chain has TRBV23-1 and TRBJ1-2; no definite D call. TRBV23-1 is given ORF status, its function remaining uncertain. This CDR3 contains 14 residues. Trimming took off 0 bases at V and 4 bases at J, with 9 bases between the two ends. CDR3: CASSQSQAGYGYTF. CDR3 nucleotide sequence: TGCGCCAGCAGTCAATCGCAGGCCGGCTATGGCTACACCTTC.

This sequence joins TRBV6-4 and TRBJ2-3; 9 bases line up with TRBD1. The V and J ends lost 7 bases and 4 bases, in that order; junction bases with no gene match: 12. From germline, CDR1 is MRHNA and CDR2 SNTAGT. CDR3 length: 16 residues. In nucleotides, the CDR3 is TGTGCCAGCAAAAAGTCGACAGGGGGTGGCGCAGATACGCAGTATTTT. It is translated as CASKKSTGGGADTQYF.

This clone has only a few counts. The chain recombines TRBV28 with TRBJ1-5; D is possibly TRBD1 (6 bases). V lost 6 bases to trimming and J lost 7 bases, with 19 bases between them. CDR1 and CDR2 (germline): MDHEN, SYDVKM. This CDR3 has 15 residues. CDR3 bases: TGTGCCAGCAGGGGGTGGCAGGGGCTGGGACAGCCCCAGCATTTT. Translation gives CASRGWQGLGQPQHF.

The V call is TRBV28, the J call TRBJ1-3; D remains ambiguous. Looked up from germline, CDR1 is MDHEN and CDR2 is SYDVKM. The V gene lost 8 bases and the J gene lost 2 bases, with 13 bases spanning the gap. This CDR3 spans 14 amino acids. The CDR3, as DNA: TGTGCCAGCGGTAAGGCGGGAGCTGGAAACACCATATATTTT. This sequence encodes CASGKAGAGNTIYF. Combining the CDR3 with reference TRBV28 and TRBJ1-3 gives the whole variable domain DVKVTQSSRYLVKRTGEKVFLECVQDMDHENMFWYRQDPGLGLRLIYFSYDVKMKEKGDIPEGYSVSREKKERFSLILESASTNQTSMYLCASGKAGAGNTIYFGEGSWLTVV.

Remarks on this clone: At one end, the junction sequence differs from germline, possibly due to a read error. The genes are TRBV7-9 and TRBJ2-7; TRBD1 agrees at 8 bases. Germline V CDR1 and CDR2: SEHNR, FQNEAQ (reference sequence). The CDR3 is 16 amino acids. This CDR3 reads CSSSSHRGDSPYEQYF. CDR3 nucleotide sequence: TGTTCCAGCAGTTCTCACAGGGGGGACTCACCCTACGAGCAGTACTTC.

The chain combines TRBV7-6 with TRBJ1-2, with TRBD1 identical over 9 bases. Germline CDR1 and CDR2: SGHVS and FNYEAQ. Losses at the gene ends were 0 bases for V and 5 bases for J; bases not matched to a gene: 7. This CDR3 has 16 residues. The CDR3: CASSLAKNGQGYGYTF. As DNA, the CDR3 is TGTGCCAGCAGCTTAGCGAAGAACGGACAGGGGTATGGCTACACCTTC. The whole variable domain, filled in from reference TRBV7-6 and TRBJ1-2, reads GAGVSQSPRYKVTKRGQDVALRCDPISGHVSLYWYRQALGQGPEFLTYFNYEAQQDKSGLPNDRFSAERPEGSISTLTIQRTEQRDSAMYRCASSLAKNGQGYGYTFGSGTRLTVV.

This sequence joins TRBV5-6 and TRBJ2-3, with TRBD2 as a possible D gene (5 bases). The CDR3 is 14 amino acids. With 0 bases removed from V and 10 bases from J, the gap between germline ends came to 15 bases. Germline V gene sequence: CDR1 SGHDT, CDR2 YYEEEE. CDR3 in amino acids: CASSLESVVGAQYF. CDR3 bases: TGTGCCAGCAGCTTGGAGTCAGTGGTGGGAGCGCAGTATTTT. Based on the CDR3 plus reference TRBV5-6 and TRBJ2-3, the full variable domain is DAGVTQSPTHLIKTRGQQVTLRCSPKSGHDTVSWYQQALGQGPQFIFQYYEEEERQRGNFPDRFSGHQFPNYSSELNVNALLLGDSALYLCASSLESVVGAQYFGPGTRLTVL.

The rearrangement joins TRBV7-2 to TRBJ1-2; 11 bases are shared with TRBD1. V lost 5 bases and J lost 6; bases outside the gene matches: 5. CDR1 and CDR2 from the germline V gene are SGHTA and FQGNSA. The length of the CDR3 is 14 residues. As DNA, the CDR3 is TGTGCCAGCAGCCCGAGGACAGGGGGCAATGGCTACACCTTC. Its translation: CASSPRTGGNGYTF.

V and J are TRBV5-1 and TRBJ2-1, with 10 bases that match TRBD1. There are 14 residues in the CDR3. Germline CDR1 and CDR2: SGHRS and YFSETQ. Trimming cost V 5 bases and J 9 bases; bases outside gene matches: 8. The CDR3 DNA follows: TGCGCCAGCAGTAGGACCGGGACAGGGGCTGAGCAGTTCTTC. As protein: CASSRTGTGAEQFF. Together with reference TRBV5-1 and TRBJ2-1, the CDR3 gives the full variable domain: KAGVTQTPRYLIKTRGQQVTLSCSPISGHRSVSWYQQTPGQGLQFLFEYFSETQRNKGNFPGRFSGRQFSNSRSEMNVSTLELGDSALYLCASSRTGTGAEQFFGPGTRLTVL.

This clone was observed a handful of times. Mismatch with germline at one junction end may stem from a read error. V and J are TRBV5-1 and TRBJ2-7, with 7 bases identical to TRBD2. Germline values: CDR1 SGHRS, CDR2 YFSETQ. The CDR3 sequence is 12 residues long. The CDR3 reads CASSLEGGVRHF. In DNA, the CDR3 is TGCGCCAGCAGCTTGGAGGGAGGGGTCCGACACTTC. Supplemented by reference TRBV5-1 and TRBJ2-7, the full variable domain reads KAGVTQTPRYLIKTRGQQVTLSCSPISGHRSVSWYQQTPGQGLQFLFEYFSETQRNKGNFPGRFSGRQFSNSRSEMNVSTLELGDSALYLCASSLEGGVRHFGPGTRLTVT.

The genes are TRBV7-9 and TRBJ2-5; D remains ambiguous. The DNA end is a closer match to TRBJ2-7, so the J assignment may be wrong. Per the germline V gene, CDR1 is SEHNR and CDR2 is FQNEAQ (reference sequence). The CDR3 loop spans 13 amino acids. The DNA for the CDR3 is TGTGCCAGCAGCTTAGTTGAGGCAGTCGAGCAGTACTTC. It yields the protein CASSLVEAVEQYF.

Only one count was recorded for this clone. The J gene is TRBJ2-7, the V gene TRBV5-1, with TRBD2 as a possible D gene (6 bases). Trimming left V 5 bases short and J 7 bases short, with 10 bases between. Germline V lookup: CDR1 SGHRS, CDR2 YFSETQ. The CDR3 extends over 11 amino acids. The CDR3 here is CASRGGREQYF. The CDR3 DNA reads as TGCGCCAGCAGGGGAGGAAGGGAGCAGTACTTC.

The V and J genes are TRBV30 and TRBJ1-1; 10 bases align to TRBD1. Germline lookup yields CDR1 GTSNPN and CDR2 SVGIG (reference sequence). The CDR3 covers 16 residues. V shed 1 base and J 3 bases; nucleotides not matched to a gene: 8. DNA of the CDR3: TGTGCCTGGAGTGATTCCGACAGGGGGCTTTACACTGAAGCTTTCTTT. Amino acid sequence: CAWSDSDRGLYTEAFF.

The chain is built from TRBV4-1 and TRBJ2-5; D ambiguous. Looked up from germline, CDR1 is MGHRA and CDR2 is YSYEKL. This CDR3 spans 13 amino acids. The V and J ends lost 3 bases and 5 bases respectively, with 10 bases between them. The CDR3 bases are TGCGCCAGCAGCCAGTCACTTATTGAGACCCAGTACTTC. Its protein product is CASSQSLIETQYF.